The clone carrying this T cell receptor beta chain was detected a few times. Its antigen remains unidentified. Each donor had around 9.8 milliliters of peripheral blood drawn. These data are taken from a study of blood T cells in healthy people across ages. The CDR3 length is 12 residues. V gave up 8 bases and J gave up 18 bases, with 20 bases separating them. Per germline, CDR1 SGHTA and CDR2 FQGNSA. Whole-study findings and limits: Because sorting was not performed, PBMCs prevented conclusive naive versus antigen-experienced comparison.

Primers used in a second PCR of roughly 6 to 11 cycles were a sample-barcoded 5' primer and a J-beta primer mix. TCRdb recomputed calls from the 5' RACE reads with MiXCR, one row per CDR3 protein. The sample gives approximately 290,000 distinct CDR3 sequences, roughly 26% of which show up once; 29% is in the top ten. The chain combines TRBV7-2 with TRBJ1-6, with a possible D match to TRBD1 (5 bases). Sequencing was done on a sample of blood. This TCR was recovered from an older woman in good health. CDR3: CASGPSGTPYHF. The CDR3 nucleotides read TGTGCCAGCGGGCCCTCGGGGACGCCTTACCACTTT.